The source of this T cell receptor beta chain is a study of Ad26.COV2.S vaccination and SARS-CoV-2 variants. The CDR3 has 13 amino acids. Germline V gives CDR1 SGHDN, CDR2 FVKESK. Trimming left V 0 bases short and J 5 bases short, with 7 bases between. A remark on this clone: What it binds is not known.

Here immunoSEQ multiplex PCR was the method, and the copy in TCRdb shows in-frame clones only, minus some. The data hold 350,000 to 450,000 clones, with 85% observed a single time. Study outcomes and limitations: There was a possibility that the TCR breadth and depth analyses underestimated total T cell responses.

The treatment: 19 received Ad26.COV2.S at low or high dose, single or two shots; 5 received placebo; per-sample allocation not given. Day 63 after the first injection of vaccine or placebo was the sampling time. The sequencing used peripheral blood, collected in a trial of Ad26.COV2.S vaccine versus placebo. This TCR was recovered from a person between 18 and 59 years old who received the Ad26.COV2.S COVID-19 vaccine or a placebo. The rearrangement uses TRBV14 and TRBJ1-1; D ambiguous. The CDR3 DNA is TGTGCCAGCAGCCAAGATTTGAGTACTGAAGCTTTCTTT. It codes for CASSQDLSTEAFF. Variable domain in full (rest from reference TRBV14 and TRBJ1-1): EAGVTQFPSHSVIEKGQTVTLRCDPISGHDNLYWYRRVMGKEIKFLLHFVKESKQDESGMPNNRFLAERTGGTYSTLKVQPAELEDSGVYFCASSQDLSTEAFFGQGTRLTVV.